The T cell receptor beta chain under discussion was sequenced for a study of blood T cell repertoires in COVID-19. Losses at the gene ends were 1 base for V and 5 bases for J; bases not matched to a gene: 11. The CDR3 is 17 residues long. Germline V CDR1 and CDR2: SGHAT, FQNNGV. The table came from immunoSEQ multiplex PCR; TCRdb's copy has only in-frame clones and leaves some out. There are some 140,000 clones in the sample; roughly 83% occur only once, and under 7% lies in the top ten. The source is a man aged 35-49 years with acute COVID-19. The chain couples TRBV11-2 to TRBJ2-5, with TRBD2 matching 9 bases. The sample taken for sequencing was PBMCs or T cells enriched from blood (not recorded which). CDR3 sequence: CASSLVGRAGGRETQYF. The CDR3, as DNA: TGTGCCAGCAGCTTAGTGGGCAGAGCGGGAGGACGGGAGACCCAGTACTTC.